What follows are 6 T cell receptor beta chains derived from one specimen sequenced in a study of shared clonotypes between healthy human individuals. Naive-designated CD8 cells lacked CD45RO, were positively enriched for CCR7, and omitted terminally differentiated effector memory CD45RA+ cells. Sequencing was performed with immunoSEQ multiplex PCR; in TCRdb, only in-frame clones are kept and a portion is missing. There are 2 million to 2.5 million clones in the sample; approximately 94% occur only once, and roughly 1.8% lies in the top ten. Sequenced: naive CD8+ T cells from PBMCs. Source of these receptors: a young man in good health. Some clones in this sample may be carry-over from other donors' samples.

This CDR3 reads CASSYPRASLFDQYF. The DNA of the CDR3 is TGTGCCAGCAGTTACCCCCGGGCCTCCCTCTTTGATCAGTACTTC. The chain combines TRBV28 with TRBJ2-4; D gene ambiguous. This CDR3 has 15 amino acids. Trimming took 4 bases from V and 12 from J, leaving 22 bases between them. Germline CDR1 and CDR2: MDHEN and SYDVKM.

The V call is TRBV14, the J call TRBJ1-2; 8 bases are shared with TRBD1. Losses at the gene ends were 1 base for V and 4 bases for J; bases not matched to a gene: 8. Germline CDR1 reads SGHDN; CDR2 reads FVKESK. There are 16 residues in the CDR3. The CDR3 coding sequence is TGTGCCAGCAGCCAAGGGTTCACAGGGGGTCCCTATGGCTACACCTTC. Translation: CASSQGFTGGPYGYTF.

This sequence joins TRBV27 and TRBJ2-7; D might be TRBD2 (5 bases). The germline V gene encodes CDR1 MNHEY and CDR2 SMNVEV (reference sequence). Trimming took off 2 bases at V and 7 bases at J, with 12 bases between the two ends. This CDR3 is built from 13 residues. CDR3 coding DNA: TGTGCCAGCAGTTTAATGACGTCGGGGGAGCAGTACTTC. It codes for CASSLMTSGEQYF.

The V gene is TRBV2, the J gene TRBJ2-1; 9 bases map to TRBD2. With V trimmed by 6 bases and J by 9 bases, 12 bases remained unmatched. This CDR3 region has 15 residues. The V gene's germline CDR1 is SNHLY and CDR2 FYNNEI. The CDR3 region is CASSAGTSHFGEQFF. For the CDR3, the DNA is TGTGCCAGCAGCGCCGGGACTAGCCACTTCGGTGAGCAGTTCTTC.

This chain joins TRBV14 and TRBJ2-7; 9 positions match TRBD2. The ends lost 2 bases at V and 2 bases at J; junction bases unmatched: 10. Germline V gene data show CDR1 as SGHDN and CDR2 as FVKESK. The CDR3 sequence is 17 residues long. CDR3 sequence reads: CASSQSFGREGTYEQYF. CDR3 DNA: TGTGCCAGCAGCCAATCTTTTGGGCGGGAGGGAACCTACGAGCAGTACTTC.

The chain recombines TRBV4-2 with TRBJ2-7, with D unclear. Germline CDR1 and CDR2: LGHNA and YNFKEQ. This CDR3 spans 12 amino acids. The germline V and J ends were trimmed by 4 bases and 4 bases, with 8 bases remaining between them. The CDR3 region is CASSRNAYEQYF. CDR3 bases: TGTGCCAGCAGCCGCAATGCGTACGAGCAGTACTTC.